This T cell receptor (beta chain) was captured in a study of blood T cell repertoires in COVID-19 (dated by TCRdb to between 2020 and 2021). For the wider study: Samples from collaborators originated in the United States, Italy and Spain and spanned both the acute and convalescent phases of COVID-19. The material from the prospective study consisted of cDNA or gDNA derived from T cells, B-cell-depleted T cells, or PBMCs. Deeply sampled blood TCRbeta repertoires from subjects exposed to, actively infected with, or recovered from COVID-19 were included in the dataset. The repertoires were released in a freely available public database meant as a resource for research on the immune response to SARS-CoV-2. The samples were drawn from the first 160 participants of the ongoing ImmuneRACE study and from 950 to 1,500 subjects provided by 6 global collaborators. A de-identified subject ID, COVID-19 status, age in years and sex were almost always included in the sample metadata. Where HLA class I and class II types were available, the types were taken from metadata supplied by the sample provider, not from assay-based typing. What the study reported, not specific to this receptor: The amount of clinical and demographic metadata varied by source and participant and was provided uncurated.

Trimming takes 2 bases from V and 5 bases from J, and the germline ends sit 13 bases apart. CDR1 is given as SGHTA and CDR2 as FQGTGA, both from the germline V gene. The CDR3 runs 15 amino acids, cysteine and phenylalanine included. Only the CDR3 DNA is retained, 45 bases long and in frame from the first base. One collaborating source in Seattle enrolled patients during active infection and followed them longitudinally through the course of disease. Collaborating institutions collected whole blood in K2EDTA tubes following their own protocols. Collaborator samples were shipped for TCRbeta analysis as frozen whole blood, isolated PBMCs, or DNA extracted from either sample type. Of note for this clone: Its binding antigen is unknown. Nothing much larger sits one base from this clone, and base qualities are not available.

The immunoSEQ Assay, a bias-controlled multiplex PCR, was used to amplify TCRbeta CDR3 regions from genomic DNA. Turning to the authors' computational methods: Within the assay, amplification of reference gene primers was used to estimate how many nucleated cells each sample contained. To quantify the absolute abundance of each unique TCRbeta CDR3 rearrangement, sequence reads were collapsed and filtered. For each sample, productive Simpson clonality was calculated as the square root of Simpson's diversity index across productive rearrangements. TCRdb obtained this table from immuneACCESS and retained in-frame rearrangements with V and J assigned. These tables miss some clones; where compared with another copy, unresolved V genes account for less than half of the shortfall, and the remainder is unexplained. The V and J calls and clone size come from that table; D and trimming were worked out from the DNA. The sample table holds roughly 150,000 clones, of which 70% to 80% were seen once. The ten largest clones capture 8% to 8.5% of the sample.

Sequenced input: peripheral blood. Rearrangement joined TRBV7-3 to TRBJ2-1; TRBD2 could be the D gene, as 5 bases match. The TCR comes from a woman in her fifties or sixties with COVID-19, enrolled during active disease. The sequenced DNA: TGTGCCAGCAGCTTAGGGCTAGCCCAACACAATGAGCAGTTCTTC. This codes for CASSLGLAQHNEQFF.